Listed below are T cell receptor beta chains from one sample, sequenced in a study of T cell responses to AZD1222 COVID-19 vaccine. This table comes from immunoSEQ multiplex PCR, and its TCRdb copy is limited to in-frame clones, with some not included. The data show roughly 76,000 clones, just over 85% seen once. The sample here was peripheral blood, taken on day 0 of AZD1222 vaccination. Receptors originate from an adult in good health. CDR3s include the opening cysteine and the closing phenylalanine or tryptophan. Each record gives: CDR3 length, J gene, V gene, clone size, D gene, CDR3 DNA, CDR3 protein. The D gene is left open where the match is weak. The size entry is marked missing in some rows and otherwise reads once, few, many or a size class.

14 TRBJ2-3 TRBV5-1 . TRBD2 TGCGCCAGCAGACCTAGCGGGGGAGCAGATACGCAGTATTTT CASRPSGGADTQYF
15 TRBJ1-3 TRBV4-2 . . TGTGCCAGCAGCCGATCCCGAGGCTCTGGAAACACCATATATTTT CASSRSRGSGNTIYF
15 TRBJ2-1 TRBV28 few TRBD1 TGTGCCAGCAGTCTTCCGGGACAGGCGTACAATGAGCAGTTCTTC CASSLPGQAYNEQFF
13 TRBJ1-6 TRBV19 . . TGTGCCAGTAATCACAGGGACTATTCACCCCTCCACTTT CASNHRDYSPLHF
15 TRBJ1-5 TRBV15 . . TGTGCCACCAGCAGAGAACAGGAAAGCGGTCAGCCCCAGCATTTT CATSREQESGQPQHF
14 TRBJ2-7 TRBV21-1 . . TGTGCCAGCAGCAAATGTCACAGTCCTGACGAGCAGTACTTC CASSKCHSPDEQYF
16 TRBJ2-5 TRBV11-2 . TRBD2 TGTGCCAGCAGCTTAGATAGGCGGGGGGGCCTGGAGACCCAGTACTTC CASSLDRRGGLETQYF
14 TRBJ2-7 TRBV10-3 . . TGTGCCATCAGTGAGTCAGGGACGGAATACGAGCAGTACTTC CAISESGTEYEQYF
15 TRBJ2-2 TRBV27 . TRBD2 TGTGCCAGCAGTCTGGCGGGGGGGCCTATCGGGGAGCTGTTTTTT CASSLAGGPIGELFF
16 TRBJ1-6 TRBV7-9 . . TGTGCCAGCAGCTATGGAAGGGCAGGGTCTAATTCACCCCTCCACTTT CASSYGRAGSNSPLHF
13 TRBJ2-7 TRBV7-2 . . TGTGCCAGCACCTCGGCTGGGCCCTACGAGCAGTACTTC CASTSAGPYEQYF
16 TRBJ1-6 TRBV28 . . TGTGCCAGCAGTTTTTATTACAGGGAAATGGGCTCACCCCTCCACTTT CASSFYYREMGSPLHF
14 TRBJ1-4 TRBV2 . . TGTGCCAGCAGTGGTGGACAGACCTATGAAAAACTGTTTTTT CASSGGQTYEKLFF
13 TRBJ1-5 TRBV18 . TRBD1 TGTGCCAGCTCACCAGGACAGGAAAGGCCCCAGCATTTT CASSPGQERPQHF
16 TRBJ1-1 TRBV5-8 once TRBD1 TGTGCCAGCAGTTCGGGGAATGGACAGGGAAAAACTGAAGCTTTCTTT CASSSGNGQGKTEAFF
16 TRBJ1-5 TRBV28 . TRBD1 TGTGCCAGCAGTTTTCTCGGGACAGGGGGAGGTCAGCCCCAGCATTTT CASSFLGTGGGQPQHF
13 TRBJ2-1 TRBV6-5 . TRBD1 TGTGCCAGCATGAGGCAGGGGGCGGGTGAGCAGTTCTTC CASMRQGAGEQFF
18 TRBJ2-1 TRBV24-1 . . TGTGCCACCAGTGATTGGGTAGGGAGCGGATCTTTAGTCAATGAGCAGTTCTTC CATSDWVGSGSLVNEQFF
13 TRBJ2-5 TRBV6-1 . . TGTGCCAGCAGTGAAAGATACCAAGAGACCCAGTACTTC CASSERYQETQYF
15 TRBJ2-7 TRBV7-9 . . TGTGCCAGCAGCACCAGCGTATTTAGCTCCTACGAGCAGTACTTC CASSTSVFSSYEQYF
14 TRBJ1-1 TRBV28 once . TGTGCCAGCAGCCGACCGGGGGTGAACACTGAAGCTTTCTTT CASSRPGVNTEAFF
15 TRBJ2-3 TRBV24-1 . . TGTGCCACCAGTGATTCGGTTCCGAGGGAAGATACGCAGTATTTT CATSDSVPREDTQYF
14 TRBJ2-1 TRBV6-5 many TRBD1 TGTGCCAGCAGTCCACCGGACAGGGGCGATGAGCAGTTCTTC CASSPPDRGDEQFF
16 TRBJ2-1 TRBV27 . TRBD2 TGTGCCAGCAGTCACTCCTCTAGCGGTGCATACAATGAGCAGTTCTTC CASSHSSSGAYNEQFF